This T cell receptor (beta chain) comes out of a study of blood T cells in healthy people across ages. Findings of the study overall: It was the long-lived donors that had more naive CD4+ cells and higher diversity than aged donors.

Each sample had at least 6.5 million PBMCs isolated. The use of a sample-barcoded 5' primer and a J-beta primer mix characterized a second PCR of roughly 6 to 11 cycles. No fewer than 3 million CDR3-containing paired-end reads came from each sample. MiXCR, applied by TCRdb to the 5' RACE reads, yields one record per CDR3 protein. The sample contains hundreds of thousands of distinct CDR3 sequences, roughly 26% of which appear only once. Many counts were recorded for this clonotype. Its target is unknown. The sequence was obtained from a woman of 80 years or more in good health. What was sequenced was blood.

The CDR3 sequence is CSASNRIHLYEQYF. The CDR3 bases are TGCAGTGCTAGTAACAGGATACACCTCTACGAGCAGTACTTC. The chain is built from TRBV20-1 and TRBJ2-7, with D possibly TRBD1 on 5 matching bases. Trimming cost V 3 bases and J 3 bases, with 15 bases left between them. Germline CDR1 and CDR2: DFQATT and SNEGSKA (reference sequence). CDR3 length: 14 residues.